Listed here is a single T cell receptor (beta chain). Its antigen is as yet unknown. The data derive from a study of T cells after yellow fever vaccination. CDR1 is SGHTA, CDR2 FQGTGA, per germline. V was pared by 6 bases and J by 0 bases, with 15 bases between. The CDR3 totals 16 residues. Study results and limitations: Clones from primary vaccination mostly reappeared after the booster (around 96% CD4, approximately 91% CD8). The CD4 and CD8 compartments had a small share of their clonotypes in common.

The study made its TCR cDNA through 5'RACE template switching. That step introduced a universal primer site along with UMIs. MiXCR was run by TCRdb on the 5' RACE reads, yielding one entry per CDR3 protein. The top ten hold approximately 25% of the sample, which has under 350,000 distinct CDR3 sequences, roughly 4% seen once. This sequence originates from a man younger than 35 who received the YFV17D yellow fever vaccine. Sequencing used PBMCs, obtained 5 days after the yellow fever booster vaccination. V gene TRBV7-3 combines with J gene TRBJ2-1; D call uncertain. The CDR3 nucleotides are TGTGCCAGCAGTTACGGCTCCTGGAGCTCCTACAATGAGCAGTTCTTC. This codes for CASSYGSWSSYNEQFF.